This T cell receptor (beta chain) was observed in a study of blood T cell repertoires in COVID-19. The CDR3 is 13 residues long. Germline V gives CDR1 MNHNS, CDR2 SASEGT. Trimming removed 3 bases from V and 7 bases from J; junction bases left unmatched: 4. Measured with immunoSEQ multiplex PCR; TCRdb has only the in-frame clones, and not every one. The repertoire consists of approximately 170,000 clones, with roughly 86% occurring once and the leading ten covering around 6.5%. The receptor was derived from a woman older than 75 in a cohort sampled during active or convalescent COVID-19. This rearrangement joins TRBV6-1 to TRBJ1-2, with 8 nucleotides matching TRBD1. The source material was peripheral blood. CDR3: CASSETGVRGYTF. CDR3 nucleotide sequence: TGTGCCAGCAGTGAGACAGGGGTTCGTGGCTACACCTTC.